One sample yielded the 17 T cell receptor beta chains listed below, sequenced in a study of control samples from healthy donors and cancer patients. Clones were sequenced by immunoSEQ multiplex PCR, and TCRdb holds only the in-frame ones, with some missing. The sample includes some 120,000 clones, under 95% of them seen just once. The sample consisted of blood. Receptors originate from a man between 18 and 35 years old in good health.

V usage is TRBV10-2 and J usage is TRBJ1-5; tentative D call: TRBD1 (5 bases). CDR1 and CDR2 (germline): WSHSY, SAAADI. The CDR3 extends over 13 amino acids. V lost 8 bases to trimming and J lost 6 bases, with 14 bases between them. The CDR3 nucleotides are TGCGCCAGCTCCCTGGGGCAGGGTCAGCCCCAGCATTTT. Protein sequence: CASSLGQGQPQHF.

This chain joins TRBV11-3 and TRBJ2-7; TRBD2 agrees at 7 bases. The CDR3 covers 14 residues. CDR1 and CDR2 from the germline V gene are SGHNT and YENEEA. The trim removed 6 bases at V and 1 base at J, leaving 6 bases unmatched. In DNA form, the CDR3 reads TGTGCCAGCAGTTCTAGCGGAATATCCTACGAGCAGTACTTC. It encodes CASSSSGISYEQYF.

This chain joins TRBV5-6 and TRBJ1-2; no definite D call. The CDR3 runs 15 residues. The germline V and J ends were trimmed by 0 bases and 3 bases, with 12 bases remaining between them. The germline V gene encodes CDR1 SGHDT and CDR2 YYEEEE. The CDR3 coding sequence is TGTGCCAGCAGCTTGGATACGGTTGGGGACTATGGCTACACCTTC. It is translated as CASSLDTVGDYGYTF.

The chain carries TRBV14 and TRBJ2-3; D is uncertain. This CDR3 has 14 amino acids. V lost 0 bases to trimming and J lost 1 base, with 5 bases between them. The germline V gene encodes CDR1 SGHDN and CDR2 FVKESK. Here the CDR3 DNA reads TGTGCCAGCAGCCAAGAGCGGCGCACAGATACGCAGTATTTT. It yields the protein CASSQERRTDTQYF.

The CDR3 here is CASSYGLAGGVLNTGELFF. DNA for the CDR3: TGTGCCAGCAGCTACGGACTAGCGGGGGGGGTTCTAAACACCGGGGAGCTGTTTTTT. The chain couples TRBV4-2 to TRBJ2-2; 15 positions agree with TRBD2. Germline loops: CDR1 LGHNA, CDR2 YNFKEQ. This CDR3 region has 19 residues. Trimming cost V 5 bases and J 2 bases; bases outside gene matches: 9.

This rearrangement joins TRBV27 to TRBJ2-7, with 8 bases identical to TRBD2. V lost 0 bases and J lost 3; bases outside the gene matches: 4. From germline, CDR1 is MNHEY and CDR2 SMNVEV (reference sequence). The CDR3 totals 15 residues. The chain's CDR3 is CASSLSAGGRYEQYF. DNA of the CDR3: TGTGCCAGCAGTTTATCGGCGGGGGGCCGCTACGAGCAGTACTTC.

The V gene is TRBV3-1 (or the pseudogene TRBV3-2), the J gene TRBJ1-2; no firm D call. V was clipped by 1 base and J by 8 bases, with 14 bases between them. This CDR3 region has 14 residues. Germline CDR1 and CDR2: LGHDT and YNNKEL (reference sequence). The CDR3 DNA reads as TGTGCCAGCAGCCAAGCTTGGGGAGAGGGAGGCTACACCTTC. This codes for CASSQAWGEGGYTF.

This clone appeared a few times. The DNA of the CDR3 is TGTGCCAGTAAGGCAGACTTTACCTACGAGCAGTACTTC. It encodes CASKADFTYEQYF. The chain recombines TRBV19 with TRBJ2-7, with D hard to call. This CDR3 spans 13 amino acids. The germline V gene encodes CDR1 LNHDA and CDR2 SQIVND (reference sequence). The germline V and J ends were trimmed by 7 bases and 2 bases, with 12 bases remaining between them.

CDR3 protein: CSVELRQGEGYEQYF. In DNA form, the CDR3 reads TGCAGCGTTGAACTCCGACAGGGGGAAGGCTACGAGCAGTACTTC. The chain couples TRBV29-1 to TRBJ2-7; TRBD1 agrees at 9 bases. The CDR3 totals 15 residues. CDR1 and CDR2 from the germline V gene are SQVTM and ANQGSEA. V shed 2 bases, J shed 3 bases, and the junction held 8 bases outside the gene matches.

The gene calls are TRBV5-1 and TRBJ2-4; D may be TRBD2 (7 bases). The CDR3 extends over 16 amino acids. With 0 bases removed from V and 6 bases from J, the gap between germline ends came to 16 bases. CDR1 is SGHRS, CDR2 YFSETQ, per germline. The CDR3 DNA is TGCGCCAGCAGCTTGGTTGGGGGGGCCCTATCAAACATTCAGTACTTC. Its protein is CASSLVGGALSNIQYF.

The J gene is TRBJ2-3, the V gene TRBV5-5; possibly TRBD1 for D (5 bases). Trimming stripped 6 bases from V and 4 bases from J, with 18 bases between. Germline assignment: CDR1 SGHKS and CDR2 YYEKEE (reference sequence). CDR3 length: 15 amino acids. CDR3 bases: TGTGCCAGCAACATCAGGGTCAGTAAAGCAGATACGCAGTATTTT. It encodes CASNIRVSKADTQYF.

The rearrangement joins TRBV6-5 to TRBJ1-5; tentative D call: TRBD1 (5 bases). Trimming left V 8 bases short and J 5 bases short, with 10 bases between. Germline V CDR1 and CDR2: MNHEY, SVGAGI. This CDR3 spans 12 amino acids. The chain's CDR3 is CASGGIDQPQHF. The CDR3, as DNA: TGTGCCAGCGGGGGGATCGATCAGCCCCAGCATTTT.

The J gene is TRBJ2-7, the V gene TRBV3-1 (or the pseudogene TRBV3-2), with a possible D match to TRBD1 (5 bases). Germline V gene data show CDR1 as LGHDT and CDR2 as YNNKEL (reference sequence). The CDR3 runs 14 residues. With 4 bases removed from V and 1 base from J, the gap between germline ends came to 11 bases. CDR3 residues: CASSPLQGSYEQYF. As DNA, the CDR3 is TGTGCCAGCAGCCCCCTCCAGGGATCCTACGAGCAGTACTTC.

J is TRBJ1-3 and V is TRBV29-1; D possibly corresponds to TRBD1 (6 bases). The ends were cut back, 6 bases at V and 1 base at J, with 10 bases in the middle. Germline values: CDR1 SQVTM, CDR2 ANQGSEA. This CDR3 is built from 13 residues. CDR3 DNA: TGCAGCGTACAGGGAGGTTCTGGAAACACCATATATTTT. It translates to CSVQGGSGNTIYF.

The V call is TRBV7-3, the J call TRBJ1-4; D unresolved. V was trimmed by 5 bases and J by 7 bases, leaving 17 bases between them. Per germline, CDR1 SGHTA and CDR2 FQGTGA. CDR3 length equals 15 residues. CDR3 in amino acids: CASSISTLPGEKLFF. The CDR3 coding sequence is TGTGCCAGCAGCATATCGACACTCCCTGGTGAAAAACTGTTTTTT.

J is TRBJ1-6 and V is TRBV4-1, with 9 bases lining up with TRBD1. Looked up from germline, CDR1 is MGHRA and CDR2 is YSYEKL. With V trimmed by 5 bases and J by 9 bases, 5 bases remained unmatched. This CDR3 spans 14 amino acids. The CDR3 nucleotides read TGCGCCAGCAGCGGACGGACAGGGGTTTCACCCCTCCACTTT. It codes for CASSGRTGVSPLHF.

The rearrangement joins TRBV4-1 to TRBJ1-2; D is undetermined. The CDR3 covers 12 residues. CDR1 and CDR2 from the germline V gene are MGHRA and YSYEKL. Trimming took 0 bases from V and 4 from J, leaving 3 bases between them. DNA of the CDR3: TGCGCCAGCAGCCAAGAGACCTATGGCTACACCTTC. This encodes CASSQETYGYTF.